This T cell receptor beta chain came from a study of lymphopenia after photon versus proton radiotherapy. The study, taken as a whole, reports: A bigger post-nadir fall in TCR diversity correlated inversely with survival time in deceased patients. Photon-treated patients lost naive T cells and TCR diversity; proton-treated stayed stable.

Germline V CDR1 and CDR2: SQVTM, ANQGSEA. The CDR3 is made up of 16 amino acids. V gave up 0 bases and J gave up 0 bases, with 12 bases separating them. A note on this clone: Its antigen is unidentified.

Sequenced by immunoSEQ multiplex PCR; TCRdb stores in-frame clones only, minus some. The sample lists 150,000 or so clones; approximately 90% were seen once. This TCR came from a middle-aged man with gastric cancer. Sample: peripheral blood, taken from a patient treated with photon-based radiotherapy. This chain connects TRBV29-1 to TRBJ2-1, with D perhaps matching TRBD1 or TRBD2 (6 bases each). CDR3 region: CSVEDIGGPSYNEQFF. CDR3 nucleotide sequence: TGCAGCGTTGAAGATATCGGGGGCCCCTCCTACAATGAGCAGTTCTTC.